The 32 T cell receptor beta chains below were found in one sample sequenced in a study of CD8+CD57+ T cells in acquired aplastic anemia. Sequencing was done on patients that had shown CD8+CD57+ cell expansion by flow cytometry. TCR beta VDJ combinations and CDR3 sequences were profiled from genomic DNA. TCRdb re-analysed the reads in MiXCR, keeping a single row per CDR3 protein. The sample holds roughly 160,000 distinct CDR3 sequences, over 70% seen once. The sequenced sample was sorted CD4+, CD8+, or CD8+CD57+ T cells (not recorded which) from PBMCs. All receptors derive from a human donor with aplastic anemia.

This clonotype was counted many times. CDR3 sequence: CASSSETAYNEQFF. The CDR3 nucleotides read TGTGCCAGCAGCTCAGAGACAGCGTACAATGAGCAGTTCTTC. The chain joins TRBV7-6 to TRBJ2-1; TRBD1 is a possible D gene (5 bases). Germline CDR1 and CDR2: SGHVS and FNYEAQ. CDR3 length equals 14 residues. Trimming removed 4 bases at V and 4 bases at J, with 11 bases between.

The CDR3 is CASSAAGGPRYEQYF. The CDR3 DNA follows: TGTGCCAGCAGCGCGGCGGGGGGGCCTCGCTACGAGCAGTACTTC. The chain uses TRBV7-6 and TRBJ2-7, with TRBD2 matching over 9 bases. The V gene end was trimmed by 5 bases and the J gene end by 3 bases; junction bases not matched to a gene: 8. The CDR3 covers 15 residues. The germline V gene encodes CDR1 SGHVS and CDR2 FNYEAQ.

CDR3 nucleotides: TGTGCCAGCAGCTTTTGGGCTACAGATACGCAGTATTTT. Translation gives CASSFWATDTQYF. The chain employs TRBV7-9 and TRBJ2-3; D is unresolved. Germline V gives CDR1 SEHNR, CDR2 FQNEAQ (reference sequence). Trimming pared 3 bases from V and 3 bases from J, leaving 7 bases between. The CDR3 contains 13 residues.

V and J are TRBV29-1 and TRBJ1-2; TRBD1 matches 7 bases. The CDR3 loop spans 11 amino acids. Germline assignment: CDR1 SQVTM and CDR2 ANQGSEA. The trim removed 7 bases at V and 6 bases at J, leaving 5 bases unmatched. CDR3 nucleotides: TGCAGCGCGACAGGGACCGATGGCTACACCTTC. Amino acids: CSATGTDGYTF.

The chain employs TRBV29-1 and TRBJ2-2, with a weak D call TRBD1 (5 bases). The CDR3 is made up of 11 amino acids. CDR1 is SQVTM and CDR2 is ANQGSEA in the germline V gene. The ends were cut back, 3 bases at V and 8 bases at J, with 7 bases in the middle. The CDR3 region is CSVDRAGELFF. The CDR3 nucleotides read TGCAGCGTTGACAGGGCTGGGGAGCTGTTTTTT.

On this clonotype itself: Relative to the germline gene, one junction end is altered; a read error may explain this. The chain links TRBV10-3 to TRBJ2-7; TRBD2 is a possible D gene (5 bases). In germline, CDR1 is ENHRY, CDR2 SYGVKD. The CDR3 runs 12 residues. In DNA form, the CDR3 reads TGTGCCAGCAGTTTCCGGAGGTCCGAGCAGTACTTC. It specifies CASSFRRSEQYF.

This clonotype showed up just a few times. The chain links TRBV9 to TRBJ1-2, with D maybe TRBD1 (5 bases). The CDR3 is 13 residues long. Germline V gives CDR1 SGDLS, CDR2 YYNGEE. Trimming removed 1 base at V and 3 bases at J, with 7 bases between. The CDR3 DNA reads as TGTGCCAGCAGCGTAACGGGGGACTATGGCTACACCTTC. Translating it yields CASSVTGDYGYTF.

V is TRBV29-1 and J is TRBJ2-7; the D call may be TRBD1 or TRBD2 (7 bases each). The CDR3 contains 18 residues. The V end was cut by 2 bases, the J end by 2 bases, with 25 bases between. Germline V gives CDR1 SQVTM, CDR2 ANQGSEA. The CDR3 spells CSVEWGEGAGGPAYEQYF. CDR3 nucleotides: TGCAGCGTTGAATGGGGGGAGGGGGCAGGGGGGCCGGCCTACGAGCAGTACTTC.

The rearrangement joins TRBV25-1 to TRBJ2-7, with TRBD2 matching 9 bases. CDR3 length: 17 residues. The J segment lost 2 bases and the V segment lost 6 bases, leaving 14 bases of the junction unmatched. Germline V lookup: CDR1 MGHDK, CDR2 SYGVNS. The CDR3 loop is CASSANTSRGGAYEQYF. The CDR3 nucleotides read TGTGCCAGCAGCGCTAACACCTCGCGGGGGGGAGCCTACGAGCAGTACTTC.

The chain combines TRBV19 with TRBJ2-1; 12 bases match TRBD1. V was pared by 8 bases and J by 6 bases, with 11 bases of the junction left unmatched. CDR3 size: 16 residues. Per the germline V gene, CDR1 is LNHDA and CDR2 is SQIVND (reference sequence). CDR3 DNA: TGTGCCAGTGGGGGGACAGGGGGCATAGTGAGCAATGAGCAGTTCTTC. Its translation: CASGGTGGIVSNEQFF.

This clonotype was seen just once. V is TRBV19 and J is TRBJ2-7, with TRBD1 matching 8 bases. V lost 6 bases, J lost 1 base, and 5 bases stayed unmatched. The CDR3 has 14 residues. Germline V gene data show CDR1 as LNHDA and CDR2 as SQIVND (reference sequence). The CDR3 is CASRKDRASYEQYF. CDR3 bases: TGTGCCAGTAGGAAGGACAGGGCGTCCTACGAGCAGTACTTC.

This clonotype was detected ten times or more. The chain joins TRBV2 to TRBJ1-2, with 8 positions matching TRBD1. Germline loops: CDR1 SNHLY, CDR2 FYNNEI. The trim removed 4 bases at V and 4 bases at J, leaving 17 bases unmatched. This CDR3 contains 18 residues. In nucleotides, the CDR3 is TGTGCCAGCAGTGGACAGACAGGGGCGGTAGGTTTCGGCTATGGCTACACCTTC. Translation: CASSGQTGAVGFGYGYTF.

This clonotype was detected once. The V call is TRBV20-1, the J call TRBJ2-7, with 11 bases matching TRBD2. V lost 7 bases to trimming and J lost 7 bases; unmatched junction nucleotides: 12. The CDR3 loop spans 14 amino acids. The germline V gene has CDR1 DFQATT and CDR2 SNEGSKA (reference sequence). CDR3 DNA: TGCAGTGGTGGGTTAGCGGGGGGGCCGGGGGAGCAGTACTTC. This gives the protein CSGGLAGGPGEQYF.

The chain has TRBV24-1 and TRBJ1-1, with D tentatively TRBD1 (5 bases). Germline values: CDR1 KGHDR, CDR2 SFDVKD. The CDR3 totals 15 residues. Deletions cut 4 bases from V and 0 bases from J, with 11 bases between. CDR3 loop: CATSELTGLNTEAFF. In DNA form, the CDR3 reads TGTGCCACCAGTGAATTAACAGGCCTGAACACTGAAGCTTTCTTT.

The rearrangement links TRBV4-1 to TRBJ1-5; no reliable D call. Between the trimmed V and J ends, which lost 4 bases and 2 bases, there was a span of 9 bases. The germline gives CDR1 MGHRA, CDR2 YSYEKL. This CDR3 has 14 amino acids. CDR3: CASSLDVGNQPQHF. CDR3 sequence (DNA): TGCGCCAGCAGCCTGGATGTCGGCAATCAGCCCCAGCATTTT.

This chain links TRBV7-2 with TRBJ1-6, with D hard to call. Germline V CDR1 and CDR2: SGHTA, FQGNSA. The ends were cut back, 1 base at V and 10 bases at J, with 8 bases in the middle. The CDR3 loop spans 13 amino acids. CDR3 DNA sequence: TGTGCCAGCAGCTTAGGGTTTAGATCACCCCTCCACTTT. Protein product: CASSLGFRSPLHF.

V is TRBV10-1 and J is TRBJ1-5, with 9 bases fitting TRBD1. Losses at the gene ends were 4 bases for V and 2 bases for J; bases not matched to a gene: 9. Germline CDR1 WNHNN, CDR2 SYGVQD (reference sequence). This CDR3 contains 17 residues. The CDR3 here is CASSVGGGQGGNQPQHF. The CDR3 region has the DNA TGCGCCAGCAGTGTGGGTGGGGGACAGGGCGGCAATCAGCCCCAGCATTTT.

This clonotype was seen repeatedly, ten times or more. The chain carries TRBV6-4 and TRBJ2-2, with D unresolved. The CDR3 spans 13 residues. Trimming pared 3 bases from V and 2 bases from J, leaving 4 bases between. Germline V gene data show CDR1 as MRHNA and CDR2 as SNTAGT. The CDR3 reads CASSEHNTGELFF. The CDR3 DNA reads TGTGCCAGCAGTGAACATAACACCGGGGAGCTGTTTTTT.

A note on this clonotype: The final CDR3 position lacks the conserved phenylalanine or tryptophan, pointing to a likely read error. This chain's CDR3 is CSVGQANTGELFL. DNA for the CDR3: TGCAGCGTTGGACAGGCGAACACCGGGGAGCTGTTTCTT. The chain combines TRBV29-1 with TRBJ2-2; D perhaps matches TRBD1 (6 bases). The CDR3 is made up of 13 amino acids. Trimming took off 4 bases at V and 0 bases at J, with 6 bases between the two ends. CDR1 is SQVTM, CDR2 ANQGSEA, per germline.

The chain has TRBV20-1 and TRBJ1-2; 7 positions match TRBD1. The CDR3 runs to 15 residues. Germline CDR1 and CDR2: DFQATT and SNEGSKA (reference sequence). Trimming at V came to 0 bases and at J to 6 bases, leaving 10 bases not matched to a gene. The CDR3 sequence: CSARERGQGEHGYTF. In nucleotides, the CDR3 is TGCAGTGCTAGAGAAAGAGGGCAGGGGGAGCATGGCTACACCTTC.

V usage is TRBV7-8 and J usage is TRBJ2-7; D call uncertain. Germline values: CDR1 SGHVS, CDR2 FQNEAQ. The germline V and J ends were trimmed by 0 bases and 5 bases, with 8 bases remaining between them. The CDR3 is 13 amino acids. As DNA, the CDR3 is TGTGCCAGCAGCTTAGCGTTGGGTAACGAGCAGTACTTC. Translated: CASSLALGNEQYF.

This rearrangement joins TRBV10-3 to TRBJ2-6; D ambiguous. The V end was cut by 11 bases, the J end by 0 bases, with 5 bases between. CDR3 size: 12 residues. CDR1 ENHRY and CDR2 SYGVKD come from the germline V gene. The CDR3, as DNA: TGTGCCCTGAGCTCTGGGGCCAACGTCCTGACTTTC. As protein: CALSSGANVLTF.

The chain recombines TRBV7-2 with TRBJ1-2, with D possibly matching TRBD1 (5 bases). The CDR3 totals 13 residues. CDR1 is SGHTA and CDR2 is FQGNSA in the germline V gene. V was pared by 3 bases and J by 4 bases, with 9 bases between. The CDR3 spells CASSFQGTYGYTF. The CDR3 DNA sequence: TGTGCCAGCAGCTTTCAGGGAACCTATGGCTACACCTTC.

This chain connects TRBV12-3 or TRBV12-4 to TRBJ2-3; 13 nucleotides line up with TRBD2. V lost 1 base and J lost 4; bases outside the gene matches: 2. This CDR3 is 16 amino acids long. CDR3: CASSLGTSGSPDTQYF. The CDR3 nucleotides read TGTGCCAGCAGTTTAGGGACTAGCGGGAGCCCAGATACGCAGTATTTT.

This clonotype showed up just once. The chain couples TRBV7-2 to TRBJ2-5; D remains unclear. The length of the CDR3 is 13 residues. V lost 1 base and J lost 5, with 8 bases in between. The germline CDR1 and CDR2 sequences are SGHTA and FQGNSA. The CDR3 region is CASSLVSGETQYF. The CDR3 DNA reads as TGTGCCAGCAGCTTAGTTTCCGGGGAGACCCAGTACTTC.

V and J are TRBV20-1 and TRBJ2-7; D possibly corresponds to TRBD1 (6 bases). Germline CDR1 is DFQATT and CDR2 is SNEGSKA (reference sequence). V lost 6 bases and J lost 5, with 20 bases in between. The CDR3 has 14 residues. CDR3: CSASIGPGAHEQYF. In DNA form, the CDR3 reads TGCAGTGCATCGATCGGCCCAGGGGCCCACGAGCAGTACTTC.

The rearrangement links TRBV2 to TRBJ2-2; 9 positions agree with TRBD1. V shed 1 base, J shed 3 bases, and the junction held 3 bases outside the gene matches. The CDR3 contains 16 residues. Germline V gene sequence: CDR1 SNHLY, CDR2 FYNNEI. CDR3 protein: CASSEVDRGDTGELFF. The CDR3 bases are TGTGCCAGCAGTGAAGTTGACAGGGGGGACACCGGGGAGCTGTTTTTT.

This clonotype turned up a few times. Written as DNA, the CDR3 is TGTGCCAGCAGTCCCCCTCGGGCTAGCTCCTTCCACGAGCAGTACTTC. Its translation is CASSPPRASSFHEQYF. This chain joins TRBV11-2 and TRBJ2-7, with D possibly matching TRBD2 (5 bases). The CDR3 runs to 16 residues. V was clipped by 6 bases and J by 5 bases, with 23 bases between them. Germline lookup yields CDR1 SGHAT and CDR2 FQNNGV.

A word on this clonotype: The junction departs from germline at one end; a sequencing error may be responsible. The chain recombines TRBV4-3 with TRBJ1-6; 8 nucleotides line up with TRBD1. Germline V lookup: CDR1 LGHNA, CDR2 YSLEER. This CDR3 has 15 amino acids. The CDR3 DNA follows: TGCGCCAGCGGCCAAGACAGGGGCTCTAATTCACCCCTCCACTTT. Protein: CASGQDRGSNSPLHF.

The chain couples TRBV2 to TRBJ1-2, with D perhaps matching TRBD1 (5 bases). CDR3 length equals 15 residues. Germline values: CDR1 SNHLY, CDR2 FYNNEI. V gave up 7 bases and J gave up 8 bases, with 23 bases separating them. CDR3: CASTAYLGDVGGYTF. The CDR3 region has the DNA TGTGCCAGCACCGCTTACTTGGGGGACGTGGGCGGCTACACCTTC.

As for this clonotype: One end of the junction fails to match germline, which may point to a read error. J is TRBJ2-3 and V is TRBV20-1; D uncertain. The CDR3 spans 15 residues. CDR1 is DFQATT, CDR2 SNEGSKA, per germline (reference sequence). CDR3 region: CSARDLAVPTATQYF. The DNA for the CDR3 is TGCAGTGCTAGAGATCTGGCGGTACCCACAGCTACGCAGTATTTT.

The chain carries TRBV5-1 and TRBJ1-1, with D possibly being TRBD1 (5 bases). Germline loops: CDR1 SGHRS, CDR2 YFSETQ. The CDR3 has 13 amino acids. Trimming stripped 4 bases from V and 4 bases from J, with 11 bases between. CDR3 sequence reads: CASSKQVGTEAFF. CDR3 bases: TGCGCCAGCAGCAAACAGGTGGGCACTGAAGCTTTCTTT. Supplemented by reference TRBV5-1 and TRBJ1-1, the full variable domain reads KAGVTQTPRYLIKTRGQQVTLSCSPISGHRSVSWYQQTPGQGLQFLFEYFSETQRNKGNFPGRFSGRQFSNSRSEMNVSTLELGDSALYLCASSKQVGTEAFFGQGTRLTVV.